This TCR beta chain is from a study of T cell responses to AZD1222 COVID-19 vaccine. Whole-study findings and limits: Most donors were white British and more were female, and clonal diversity was possibly underestimated.

This table comes from immunoSEQ multiplex PCR, and its TCRdb copy is limited to in-frame clones, with some not included. The data contain about 99,000 clones, 80% to 95% of them singletons. Germline CDR1 is SGHAT and CDR2 is FQNNGV. After removal of 0 bases from V and 8 bases from J, the junction contained 7 bases not matched to a gene. This CDR3 spans 16 amino acids. As regards this clone: Its antigen is undetermined.

Source: peripheral blood, taken on day 0 of AZD1222 vaccination. The gene calls are TRBV11-2 and TRBJ2-2; 9 nucleotides agree with TRBD1. This TCR was recovered from an adult in good health. CDR3 sequence (DNA): TGTGCCAGCAGCTTAGATCGAGGGACAGGGTCGGGGGAGCTGTTTTTT. This encodes CASSLDRGTGSGELFF.